These 4 T cell receptor beta chains originate from one sample sequenced in a study of blood T cell repertoires in COVID-19. Method: immunoSEQ multiplex PCR; TCRdb's copy keeps in-frame clones and lacks some. The sample yields approximately 190,000 clones, about 88% seen once. Sequenced: peripheral blood. The source of these receptors is a woman aged 40 to 55 who had recovered from COVID-19.

The chain has TRBV5-4 and TRBJ1-3, with D possibly matching TRBD1 (5 bases). The germline V and J ends were trimmed by 4 bases and 0 bases, with 11 bases remaining between them. This CDR3 comprises 15 residues. CDR1 is SGHNT, CDR2 YYREEE, per germline (reference sequence). CDR3 coding DNA: TGTGCCAGCAGCCTTGGGGCCGACTCTGGAAACACCATATATTTT. Amino acids: CASSLGADSGNTIYF.

This clone occurred a few times. The chain uses TRBV29-1 and TRBJ1-5; possibly TRBD1 for D (6 bases). Deletions cut 4 bases from V and 3 bases from J, with 13 bases between. Germline CDR1 reads SQVTM; CDR2 reads ANQGSEA. The length of the CDR3 is 14 residues. In DNA form, the CDR3 reads TGCAGCGTTGCTGCACAGGGAAACAATCAGCCCCAGCATTTT. Translated, it gives CSVAAQGNNQPQHF.

The chain is built from TRBV5-1 and TRBJ1-6; no clear D gene. V shed 4 bases and J shed 9 bases, with 17 bases lying between them. CDR1 is SGHRS and CDR2 is YFSETQ in the germline V gene. This CDR3 is built from 15 residues. CDR3 amino acids: CASSRSGQVGSPLHF. Written as DNA, the CDR3 is TGCGCCAGCAGCAGAAGTGGGCAGGTCGGTTCACCCCTCCACTTT.

The chain has TRBV7-2 and TRBJ1-5; D is possibly TRBD1 (6 bases). V lost 5 bases and J 5 bases, leaving 19 bases between the germline ends. CDR1 and CDR2 from the germline V gene are SGHTA and FQGNSA. The CDR3 has 16 residues. As DNA, the CDR3 is TGTGCCAGCAGCCTCCATTCGGGGGGGCGGGATCAGCCCCAGCATTTT. This codes for CASSLHSGGRDQPQHF.